This T cell receptor (beta chain) stems from a study of shared clonotypes between healthy human individuals. Study-wide results and limits: In this cohort, only blood was sampled, and tissue repertoires likely differ. Limited genetic and exposure-history diversity came from having few donors. In the sorted subsets, rarefaction showed sequencing was incomplete despite large depth.

Looked up from germline, CDR1 is MDHEN and CDR2 is SYDVKM. The CDR3 consists of 14 residues. Naive CD8 isolation took CD45RO-negative cells positively selected for CCR7 and excluded terminally differentiated effector memory CD45RA+ cells. Caucasian adults residing in Nashville, Tennessee made up all the donors. Measured with immunoSEQ multiplex PCR; TCRdb has only the in-frame clones, and not every one. The table lists over 2 million clones, roughly 94% of them singletons. Of note for this clone: Antigen: not known. At one of its ends the junction is not consistent with the germline gene, which may arise from a read error.

Sequences were obtained from naive CD8+ T cells sorted from blood. The V and J genes are TRBV28 and TRBJ2-5; D gene unclear. The sequence was obtained from a man aged 18 to 35 in good health. CDR3 in amino acids: CASSTKSDQETQYF. In DNA form, the CDR3 reads TGTGCCAGCAGTACTAAGTCAGACCAGGAGACCCAGTACTTC.